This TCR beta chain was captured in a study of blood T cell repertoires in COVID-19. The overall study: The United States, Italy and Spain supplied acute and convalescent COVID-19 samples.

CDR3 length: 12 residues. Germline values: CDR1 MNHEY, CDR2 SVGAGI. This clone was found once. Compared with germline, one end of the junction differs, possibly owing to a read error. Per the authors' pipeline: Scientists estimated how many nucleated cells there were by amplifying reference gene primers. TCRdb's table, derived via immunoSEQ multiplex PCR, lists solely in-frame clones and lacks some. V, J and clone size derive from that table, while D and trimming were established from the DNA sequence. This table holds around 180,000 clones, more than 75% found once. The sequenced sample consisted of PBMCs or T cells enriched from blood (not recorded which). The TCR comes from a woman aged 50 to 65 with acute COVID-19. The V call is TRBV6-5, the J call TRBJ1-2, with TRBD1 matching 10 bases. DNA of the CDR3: TGTGCCAGCAGCTTACCGGGACAGGGGCCCTCCTGG. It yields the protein CASSLPGQGPSW.